This TCR beta chain was obtained from a study of cytomegalovirus exposure and HLA in healthy donors. Study observations and caveats: Donors were assumed by presence/absence analyses to have roughly uniform sequencing depth.

Primers for the PCR totalled 60 Vbeta and 13 Jbeta. TCRdb keeps only in-frame clones here, not all; method: immunoSEQ multiplex PCR. This table holds 85,000 or so clones. Details on this clone: Its antigen remains unknown.

Looked up from germline, CDR1 is SGHAT and CDR2 is FQNNGV. V shed 8 bases, J shed 3 bases, and the junction held 9 bases outside the gene matches. This CDR3 contains 15 residues. This clonotype originated in a woman aged 30 to 39 in good health and CMV-seronegative. The sequenced sample was PBMCs. This chain joins TRBV11-2 and TRBJ2-3; TRBD2 matches 9 bases. In DNA form, the CDR3 reads TGTGCCAGCGCCGCGCGGCTAGCGGGAACAGATACGCAGTATTTT. Translating it yields CASAARLAGTDTQYF.